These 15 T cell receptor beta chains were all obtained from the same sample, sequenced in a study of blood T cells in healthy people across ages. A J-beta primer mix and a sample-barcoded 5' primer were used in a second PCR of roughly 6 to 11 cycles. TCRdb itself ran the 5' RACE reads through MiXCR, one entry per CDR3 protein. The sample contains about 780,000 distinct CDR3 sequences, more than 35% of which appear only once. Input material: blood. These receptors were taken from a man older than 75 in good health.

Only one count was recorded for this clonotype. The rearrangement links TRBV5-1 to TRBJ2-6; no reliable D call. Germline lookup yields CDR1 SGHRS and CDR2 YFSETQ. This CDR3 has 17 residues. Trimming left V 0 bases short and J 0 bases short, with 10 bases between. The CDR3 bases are TGCGCCAGCAGCTTGGCCCAGCTCGGCTCTGGGGCCAACGTCCTGACTTTC. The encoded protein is CASSLAQLGSGANVLTF.

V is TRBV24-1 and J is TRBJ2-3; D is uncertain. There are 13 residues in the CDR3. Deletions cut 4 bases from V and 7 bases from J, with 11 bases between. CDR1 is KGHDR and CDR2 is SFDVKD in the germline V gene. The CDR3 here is CATSDPDPNTQYF. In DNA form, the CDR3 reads TGTGCCACCAGTGACCCCGACCCGAATACGCAGTATTTT.

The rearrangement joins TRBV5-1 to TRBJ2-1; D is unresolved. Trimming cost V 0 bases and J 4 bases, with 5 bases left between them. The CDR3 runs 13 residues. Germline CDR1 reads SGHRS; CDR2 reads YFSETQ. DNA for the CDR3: TGCGCCAGCAGCTTGGAGACGTACAATGAGCAGTTCTTC. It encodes CASSLETYNEQFF. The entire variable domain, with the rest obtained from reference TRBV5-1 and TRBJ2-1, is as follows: KAGVTQTPRYLIKTRGQQVTLSCSPISGHRSVSWYQQTPGQGLQFLFEYFSETQRNKGNFPGRFSGRQFSNSRSEMNVSTLELGDSALYLCASSLETYNEQFFGPGTRLTVL.

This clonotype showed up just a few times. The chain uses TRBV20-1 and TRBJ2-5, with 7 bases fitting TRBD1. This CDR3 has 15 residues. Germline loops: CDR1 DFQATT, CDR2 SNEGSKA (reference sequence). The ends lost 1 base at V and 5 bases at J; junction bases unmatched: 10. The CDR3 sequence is CSARVLRGIGETQYF. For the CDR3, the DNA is TGCAGTGCTAGAGTTCTCAGGGGGATAGGGGAGACCCAGTACTTC.

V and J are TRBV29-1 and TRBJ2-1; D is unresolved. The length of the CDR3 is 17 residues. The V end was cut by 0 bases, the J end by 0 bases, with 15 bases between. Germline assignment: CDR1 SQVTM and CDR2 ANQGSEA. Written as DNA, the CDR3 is TGCAGCGTTGAAGATCGGATAGGCGCCTCCTCCTACAATGAGCAGTTCTTC. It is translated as CSVEDRIGASSYNEQFF.

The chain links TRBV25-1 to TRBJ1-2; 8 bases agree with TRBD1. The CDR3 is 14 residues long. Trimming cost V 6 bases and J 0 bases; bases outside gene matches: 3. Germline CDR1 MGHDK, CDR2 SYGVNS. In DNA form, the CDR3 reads TGTGCCAGCAGGTCAGGGGGCTCTAACTATGGCTACACCTTC. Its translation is CASRSGGSNYGYTF.

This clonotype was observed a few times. CDR3 sequence (DNA): TGCGCCAGCAGCCCCCAACTAGCAAGGGGGACCCAGTACTTC. This encodes CASSPQLARGTQYF. The chain links TRBV5-1 to TRBJ2-5; TRBD2 is a possible D gene (6 bases). CDR1 SGHRS and CDR2 YFSETQ come from the germline V gene. V lost 4 bases, J lost 7 bases, and 17 bases lay in between. The length of the CDR3 is 14 residues.

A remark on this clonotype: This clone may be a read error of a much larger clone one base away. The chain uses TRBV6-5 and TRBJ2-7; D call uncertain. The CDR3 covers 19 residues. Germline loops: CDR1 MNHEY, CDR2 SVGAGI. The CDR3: CTSSYSAPMERATPYEQYF. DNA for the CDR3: TGTACCAGCAGTTACTCAGCCCCCATGGAGAGAGCTACCCCCTACGAGCAGTACTTC.

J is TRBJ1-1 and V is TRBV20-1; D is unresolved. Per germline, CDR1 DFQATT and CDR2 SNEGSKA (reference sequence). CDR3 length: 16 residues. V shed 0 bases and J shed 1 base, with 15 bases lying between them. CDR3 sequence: CSARDPGRAGNTEAFF. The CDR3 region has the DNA TGCAGTGCTAGAGACCCCGGCCGGGCGGGGAACACTGAAGCTTTCTTT.

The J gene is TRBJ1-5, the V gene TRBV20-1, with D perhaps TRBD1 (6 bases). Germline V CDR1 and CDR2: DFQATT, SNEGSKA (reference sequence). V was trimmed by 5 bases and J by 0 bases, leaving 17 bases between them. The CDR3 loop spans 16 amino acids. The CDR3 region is CSALPVATGSNQPQHF. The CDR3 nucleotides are TGCAGTGCTCTCCCTGTGGCGACAGGTAGCAATCAGCCCCAGCATTTT.

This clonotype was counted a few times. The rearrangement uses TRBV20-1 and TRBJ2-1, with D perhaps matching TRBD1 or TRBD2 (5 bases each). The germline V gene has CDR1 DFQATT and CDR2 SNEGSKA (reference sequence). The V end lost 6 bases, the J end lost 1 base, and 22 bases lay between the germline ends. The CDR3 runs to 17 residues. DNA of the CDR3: TGCAGTGCGACCCCGTTGGGGGAGAGTAGGTCCTACAATGAGCAGTTCTTC. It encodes CSATPLGESRSYNEQFF.

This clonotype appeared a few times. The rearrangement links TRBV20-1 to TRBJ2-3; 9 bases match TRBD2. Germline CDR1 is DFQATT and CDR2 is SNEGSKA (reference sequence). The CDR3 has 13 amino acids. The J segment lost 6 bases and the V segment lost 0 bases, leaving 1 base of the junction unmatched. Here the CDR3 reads CSARDSGSDTQYF. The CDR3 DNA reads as TGCAGTGCTAGAGATAGCGGGAGCGATACGCAGTATTTT.

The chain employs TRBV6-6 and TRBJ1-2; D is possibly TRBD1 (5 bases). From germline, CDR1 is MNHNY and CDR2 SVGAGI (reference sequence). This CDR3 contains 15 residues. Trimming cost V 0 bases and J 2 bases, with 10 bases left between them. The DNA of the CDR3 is TGTGCCAGCAGTTACTCGTTTTGGGGGAACTATGGCTACACCTTC. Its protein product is CASSYSFWGNYGYTF.

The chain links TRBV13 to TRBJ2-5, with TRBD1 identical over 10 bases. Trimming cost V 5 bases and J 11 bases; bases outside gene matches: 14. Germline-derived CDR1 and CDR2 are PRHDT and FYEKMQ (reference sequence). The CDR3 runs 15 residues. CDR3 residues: CASSPRDRGLGEQYF. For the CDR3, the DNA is TGTGCCAGCAGCCCAAGGGACAGGGGTTTGGGGGAGCAGTACTTC.

The CDR3 region is CASSRDRPGDEQYF. The CDR3 region has the DNA TGTGCCAGCAGCCGGGACAGGCCTGGGGACGAGCAGTACTTC. V is TRBV28 and J is TRBJ2-7, with TRBD1 matching over 8 bases. This CDR3 has 14 residues. Losses at the gene ends were 6 bases for V and 5 bases for J; bases not matched to a gene: 9. The germline gives CDR1 MDHEN, CDR2 SYDVKM.